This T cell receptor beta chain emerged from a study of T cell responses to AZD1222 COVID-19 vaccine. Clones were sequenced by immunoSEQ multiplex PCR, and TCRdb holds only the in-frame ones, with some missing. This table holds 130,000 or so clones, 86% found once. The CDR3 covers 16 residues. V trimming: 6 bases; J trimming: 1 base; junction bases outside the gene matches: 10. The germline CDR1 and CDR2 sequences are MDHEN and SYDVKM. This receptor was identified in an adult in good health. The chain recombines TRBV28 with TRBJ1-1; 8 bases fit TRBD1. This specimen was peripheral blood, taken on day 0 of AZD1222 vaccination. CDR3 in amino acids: CASSLQGAFRNTEAFF. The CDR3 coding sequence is TGTGCCAGCAGCTTGCAGGGGGCGTTTCGGAACACTGAAGCTTTCTTT.